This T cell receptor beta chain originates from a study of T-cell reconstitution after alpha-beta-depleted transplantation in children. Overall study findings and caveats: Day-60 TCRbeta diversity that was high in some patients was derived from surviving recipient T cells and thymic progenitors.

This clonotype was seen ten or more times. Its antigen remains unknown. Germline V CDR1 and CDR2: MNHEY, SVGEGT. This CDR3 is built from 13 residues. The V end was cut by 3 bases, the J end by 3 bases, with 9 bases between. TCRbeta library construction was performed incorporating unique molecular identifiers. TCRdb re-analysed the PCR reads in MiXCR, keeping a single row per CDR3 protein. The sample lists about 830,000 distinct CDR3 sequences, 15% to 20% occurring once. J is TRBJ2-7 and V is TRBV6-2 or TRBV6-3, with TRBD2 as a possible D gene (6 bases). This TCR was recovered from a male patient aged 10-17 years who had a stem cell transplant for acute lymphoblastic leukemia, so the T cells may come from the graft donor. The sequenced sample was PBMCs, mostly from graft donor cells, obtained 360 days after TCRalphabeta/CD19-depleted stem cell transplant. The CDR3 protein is CASSYTGVYEQYF. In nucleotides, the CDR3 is TGTGCCAGCAGTTATACGGGGGTCTACGAGCAGTACTTC.